These T cell receptor beta chains were read from a single sample in a study of blood T cell repertoires in COVID-19. The assay was immunoSEQ multiplex PCR, and TCRdb's table has in-frame clones only and misses some. Among tens of thousands of clones listed, 90% were seen once. The sequenced sample consisted of peripheral blood. The receptors come from a human donor with active COVID-19. The donor label of this sample is uncertain. Each CDR3 is given with its conserved first and last residue. Each record gives: clone size, D gene, V gene, J gene, CDR3 DNA, CDR3 protein. The D gene is left open where the match is weak. Some rows have no size entry. The others give once, few or many, or a class for an expanded clone.

size: NA; D: TRBD1; V: TRBV27; J: TRBJ1-1; DNA: TGTGCCAGCAGTTTCAGGGGGGTGAACACTGAAGCTTTCTTT; CDR3: CASSFRGVNTEAFF
size: NA; D: TRBD1; V: TRBV11-2; J: TRBJ2-1; DNA: TGTGCCAGCAGAGGATCCGGTGGGACAGACTTGAGGGAGCAGTTCTTC; CDR3: CASRGSGGTDLREQFF
size: NA; D: NA; V: TRBV29-1; J: TRBJ2-1; DNA: TGCAGCATCAGAGGGACGCAGATTAGCGGCTCCTGGGAGCAGTTCTTC; CDR3: CSIRGTQISGSWEQFF
size: NA; D: NA; V: TRBV30; J: TRBJ1-1; DNA: TGTGCCTGGAGTGTAGCAACGAACACTGAAGCTTTCTTT; CDR3: CAWSVATNTEAFF
size: NA; D: NA; V: TRBV12-3/TRBV12-4; J: TRBJ2-3; DNA: TGTGCCAGCAGTTTACTCAGGGGAGATACGCAGTATTTT; CDR3: CASSLLRGDTQYF
size: NA; D: NA; V: TRBV10-3; J: TRBJ1-3; DNA: TGTGCCATCCGTAGTCCGGGAACTGGAAACACCATATATTTT; CDR3: CAIRSPGTGNTIYF
size: NA; D: NA; V: TRBV5-5; J: TRBJ2-3; DNA: TGTGCCAGCAGCTTCGGTACAGATACGCAGTATTTT; CDR3: CASSFGTDTQYF
size: NA; D: TRBD2; V: TRBV27; J: TRBJ2-2; DNA: TGTGCCAGCAGTCCAGGGAGTGGCGGGGGGGCCCCCGGGGAGCTGTTTTTT; CDR3: CASSPGSGGGAPGELFF
size: NA; D: NA; V: TRBV19; J: TRBJ1-2; DNA: TGTGCCAGTAGTATAGGCACAGCTAACTATGGCTACACCTTC; CDR3: CASSIGTANYGYTF
size: NA; D: NA; V: TRBV6-6; J: TRBJ2-5; DNA: TGTGCCAGCAGTGTTGTAGGCGGGGTAGAGACCCAGTACTTC; CDR3: CASSVVGGVETQYF
size: NA; D: NA; V: TRBV6-5; J: TRBJ1-1; DNA: TGTGCCAGCAGTTACGTTCAAATGAACACTGAAGCTTTCTTT; CDR3: CASSYVQMNTEAFF
size: NA; D: NA; V: TRBV28; J: TRBJ1-1; DNA: TGTGCCAGTTCCGACAGATTGAACACTGAAGCTTTCTTT; CDR3: CASSDRLNTEAFF
size: NA; D: NA; V: TRBV14; J: TRBJ2-5; DNA: TGTGCCAGCAGCCAATCCGGGGGAGAGACCCAGTACTTC; CDR3: CASSQSGGETQYF
size: NA; D: NA; V: TRBV28; J: TRBJ1-2; DNA: TGTGCCAGCAGTTTCCGGGCAGGGGTCTATGGCTACACCTTC; CDR3: CASSFRAGVYGYTF
size: NA; D: NA; V: TRBV9; J: TRBJ2-3; DNA: TGTGCCAGCACCCCGGGGGGCCGCACAGATACGCAGTATTTT; CDR3: CASTPGGRTDTQYF
size: once; D: NA; V: TRBV11-3; J: TRBJ2-1; DNA: TGTGCCAGCAGCTTAGATTGGGGGGGCAACTACAATGAGCAGTTCTTC; CDR3: CASSLDWGGNYNEQFF